The next 26 T cell receptor beta chains were all read from a single sample in a study of long-term antiretroviral therapy in people with HIV. Running of the v3.0 immunoSEQ assay took place at survey level. Produced via immunoSEQ multiplex PCR; TCRdb's table is partial and in-frame only. This sample has about 22,000 clones; 70% to 85% occur once, and the top ten carry about 17%. The input for sequencing was unsorted PBMCs, taken 0.5 years before starting antiretroviral therapy. Receptors originate from a man aged 35 to 55 with HIV.

The rearrangement links TRBV19 to TRBJ1-2; 7 nucleotides match TRBD1. The CDR3 loop spans 13 amino acids. Germline V gene sequence: CDR1 LNHDA, CDR2 SQIVND (reference sequence). Trimming cost V 5 bases and J 3 bases; bases outside gene matches: 3. The DNA for the CDR3 is TGTGCCAGTAGTCCAGGGGGGGACTATGGCTACACCTTC. Translation gives CASSPGGDYGYTF.

Here the CDR3 DNA reads TGCGCCAGCAGCTTGGCCCCTAGCGGGGGGAACGAGCAGTACTTC. Its protein is CASSLAPSGGNEQYF. This rearrangement joins TRBV5-1 to TRBJ2-7; 11 nucleotides agree with TRBD2. Germline V gene lookup returns CDR1 SGHRS and CDR2 YFSETQ. CDR3 length equals 15 residues. V shed 0 bases, J shed 5 bases, and the junction held 4 bases outside the gene matches.

This chain's CDR3 is CASSLAGQTDTQYF. The CDR3 DNA follows: TGTGCCAGCAGCTTAGCAGGCCAGACAGATACGCAGTATTTT. This chain connects TRBV7-3 to TRBJ2-3, with D unclear. CDR3 length equals 14 residues. Germline values: CDR1 SGHTA, CDR2 FQGTGA. Trimming removed 2 bases from V and 3 bases from J, with 9 bases in between.

The V gene is TRBV27, the J gene TRBJ2-7, with D unclear. The CDR3 is 11 amino acids. Germline values: CDR1 MNHEY, CDR2 SMNVEV (reference sequence). The ends were cut back, 8 bases at V and 1 base at J, with 6 bases in the middle. The CDR3 region is CASGFSYEQYF. CDR3 nucleotides: TGTGCCAGCGGCTTTTCCTACGAGCAGTACTTC.

CDR3 loop: CAWTPMGRVDSPLHF. The CDR3 nucleotides are TGTGCCTGGACCCCGATGGGCCGGGTAGATTCACCCCTCCACTTT. V usage is TRBV30 and J usage is TRBJ1-6; D call uncertain. Trimming removed 4 bases from V and 8 bases from J, with 18 bases in between. The CDR3 is made up of 15 amino acids. CDR1 GTSNPN and CDR2 SVGIG come from the germline V gene (reference sequence).

The chain joins TRBV9 to TRBJ2-1, with 7 bases matching TRBD1. V shed 2 bases, J shed 2 bases, and the junction held 7 bases outside the gene matches. The CDR3 contains 16 residues. Germline V gene sequence: CDR1 SGDLS, CDR2 YYNGEE. DNA for the CDR3: TGTGCCAGCAGCGTTGACAGGGTTGACGCCTACAATGAGCAGTTCTTC. Protein product: CASSVDRVDAYNEQFF.

The genes are TRBV28 and TRBJ1-1; D is undetermined. This CDR3 contains 14 residues. Trimming removed 1 base at V and 0 bases at J, with 6 bases between. Germline CDR1 MDHEN, CDR2 SYDVKM. Here the CDR3 reads CASSLSGVNTEAFF. The CDR3 DNA sequence: TGTGCCAGCAGTTTATCCGGGGTGAACACTGAAGCTTTCTTT.

The chain links TRBV28 to TRBJ2-2; TRBD2 matches at 9 bases. The CDR3 runs 17 residues. The V segment lost 2 bases and the J segment 6 bases; nucleotides outside the gene matches: 10. Germline CDR1 is MDHEN and CDR2 is SYDVKM. The DNA of the CDR3 is TGTGCCAGCAGTTTAAAACGTGGACTAGCGATTGCCGGGGAGCTGTTTTTT. Residues: CASSLKRGLAIAGELFF.

The chain has TRBV9 and TRBJ2-2, with 7 bases that match TRBD1. The CDR3 loop spans 14 amino acids. Germline V gene lookup returns CDR1 SGDLS and CDR2 YYNGEE. After removal of 0 bases from V and 8 bases from J, the junction contained 4 bases not matched to a gene. CDR3 loop: CASSVEYRGGELFF. The CDR3 nucleotides read TGTGCCAGCAGCGTAGAGTACAGGGGTGGGGAGCTGTTTTTT.

The J gene is TRBJ2-7, the V gene TRBV28; a possible D gene is TRBD1 (6 bases). The V gene's germline CDR1 is MDHEN and CDR2 SYDVKM. Trimming removed 5 bases from V and 3 bases from J, with 17 bases in between. The CDR3 extends over 15 amino acids. Written as DNA, the CDR3 is TGTGCCAGCAGTACATCAGGGGACCCAGACTACGAGCAGTACTTC. Translated: CASSTSGDPDYEQYF.

V usage is TRBV5-8 and J usage is TRBJ1-5; TRBD1 is a possible D gene (5 bases). Germline V lookup: CDR1 SGHTS, CDR2 YDEGEE. The CDR3 spans 15 residues. V lost 3 bases, J lost 2 bases, and 12 bases lay in between. The CDR3 is CASSSAGGGNQPQHF. CDR3 bases: TGTGCCAGCAGCTCGGCCGGGGGAGGCAATCAGCCCCAGCATTTT.

The genes are TRBV5-1 and TRBJ1-2, with 9 bases that match TRBD1. Germline CDR1 reads SGHRS; CDR2 reads YFSETQ. After removal of 4 bases from V and 1 base from J, the junction contained 11 bases not matched to a gene. There are 17 residues in the CDR3. In nucleotides, the CDR3 is TGCGCCAGCAGCCTTGATCTGACGGGACAGGGTAACTATGGCTACACCTTC. Its protein is CASSLDLTGQGNYGYTF. Full variable domain (rest looked up from reference TRBV5-1 and TRBJ1-2): KAGVTQTPRYLIKTRGQQVTLSCSPISGHRSVSWYQQTPGQGLQFLFEYFSETQRNKGNFPGRFSGRQFSNSRSEMNVSTLELGDSALYLCASSLDLTGQGNYGYTFGSGTRLTVV.

The chain combines TRBV6-5 with TRBJ2-7; D is possibly TRBD1 or TRBD2 (5 bases each). CDR1 and CDR2 from the germline V gene are MNHEY and SVGAGI. V lost 2 bases and J 2 bases, leaving 10 bases between the germline ends. This CDR3 contains 14 residues. The CDR3 nucleotides are TGTGCCAGCAGTTACAGGGGACCGACCTACGAGCAGTACTTC. This sequence encodes CASSYRGPTYEQYF.

The V and J genes are TRBV2 and TRBJ1-5, with a possible D match to TRBD1 (6 bases). In germline, CDR1 is SNHLY, CDR2 FYNNEI. The CDR3 is 15 amino acids. V lost 3 bases and J lost 3, with 12 bases in between. DNA for the CDR3: TGTGCCAGCAGTGATCAGGGGCAGATCAATCAGCCCCAGCATTTT. Encoded protein: CASSDQGQINQPQHF.

This clone showed up just once. This chain links TRBV7-9 with TRBJ1-4; D remains unclear. Trimming shortened V by 11 bases and J by 8 bases, and 9 bases separated the two germline ends. The CDR3 has 10 amino acids. CDR1 SEHNR and CDR2 FQNEAQ come from the germline V gene (reference sequence). CDR3 in DNA: TGTGCCTGGGCTCAAGAAAAACTGTTTTTT. It encodes CAWAQEKLFF.

The V and J genes are TRBV30 and TRBJ1-2, with D perhaps TRBD1 (5 bases). V lost 2 bases, J lost 0 bases, and 13 bases lay in between. Germline V gene lookup returns CDR1 GTSNPN and CDR2 SVGIG (reference sequence). The CDR3 is made up of 15 amino acids. CDR3 loop: CAWSFRGVANYGYTF. In nucleotides, the CDR3 is TGTGCCTGGAGTTTTAGGGGTGTTGCTAACTATGGCTACACCTTC.

This chain joins TRBV21-1 and TRBJ2-1; the table's TRBD2 call for D was not verified on the DNA. TRBV21-1 is assigned pseudogene status. CDR3 size: 13 residues. The CDR3 DNA is TGTGCCAGCAGCTTACGAGGGAGCAATGAGCAGTTCTTC. As protein: CASSLRGSNEQFF.

V gene TRBV2 combines with J gene TRBJ1-2; TRBD1 matches 11 bases. CDR1 and CDR2 from the germline V gene are SNHLY and FYNNEI. This CDR3 contains 15 residues. Trimming took 8 bases from V and 3 from J; bases not matched to a gene: 8. CDR3 in amino acids: CASRDRGFWDYGYTF. The CDR3, as DNA: TGTGCCAGCCGGGACAGGGGGTTCTGGGACTATGGCTACACCTTC.

The J gene is TRBJ2-7, the V gene TRBV4-1; D call uncertain. Germline V gene lookup returns CDR1 MGHRA and CDR2 YSYEKL. The CDR3 covers 13 residues. Trimming stripped 1 base from V and 5 bases from J, with 9 bases between. CDR3: CASSQALTNEQYF. CDR3 bases: TGCGCCAGCAGCCAAGCTTTAACCAACGAGCAGTACTTC.

The chain combines TRBV5-8 with TRBJ1-5, with D possibly matching TRBD1 (5 bases). Trimming shortened V by 5 bases and J by 0 bases, and 12 bases separated the two germline ends. Germline V gene lookup returns CDR1 SGHTS and CDR2 YDEGEE. The CDR3 is made up of 15 amino acids. The CDR3, as DNA: TGTGCCAGCAGTCATGACAGTTATAGCAATCAGCCCCAGCATTTT. It codes for CASSHDSYSNQPQHF. The complete variable domain, with remaining parts taken from reference TRBV5-8 and TRBJ1-5, reads EAGVTQSPTHLIKTRGQQATLRCSPISGHTSVYWYQQALGLGLQFLLWYDEGEERNRGNFPPRFSGRQFPNYSSELNVNALELEDSALYLCASSHDSYSNQPQHFGDGTRLSIL.

V is TRBV4-1 and J is TRBJ1-6; 7 nucleotides align to TRBD1. Germline CDR1 and CDR2: MGHRA and YSYEKL. This CDR3 comprises 15 residues. V was pared by 6 bases and J by 7 bases, with 9 bases of the junction left unmatched. The CDR3 protein is CASREYRDRNSPLHF. CDR3 bases: TGCGCCAGCAGGGAGTACCGGGACAGAAATTCACCCCTCCACTTT.

This clone was found a few times. The V and J genes are TRBV7-2 and TRBJ2-7; D is possibly TRBD2 (5 bases). With 5 bases removed from V and 4 bases from J, the gap between germline ends came to 15 bases. The germline V gene encodes CDR1 SGHTA and CDR2 FQGNSA. The CDR3 has 14 amino acids. The CDR3 here is CASSGVTSGYEQYF. In nucleotides, the CDR3 is TGTGCCAGCAGCGGGGTGACGTCGGGGTACGAGCAGTACTTC.

V usage is TRBV10-3 and J usage is TRBJ2-2, with 8 positions matching TRBD1. Germline loops: CDR1 ENHRY, CDR2 SYGVKD. The CDR3 runs 14 residues. The ends lost 7 bases at V and 5 bases at J; junction bases unmatched: 6. This chain's CDR3 is CAITTRTGTGELFF. In DNA, the CDR3 is TGTGCCATCACTACTAGGACAGGGACCGGGGAGCTGTTTTTT.

The chain links TRBV5-1 to TRBJ2-2; D unclear. There are 11 residues in the CDR3. The germline V gene encodes CDR1 SGHRS and CDR2 YFSETQ. V was cut by 6 bases and J by 4 bases, with 4 bases left in between. CDR3 DNA sequence: TGCGCCAGCACCCTCACCGGGGAGCTGTTTTTT. Amino acids: CASTLTGELFF.

The chain uses TRBV28 and TRBJ1-3; the D gene is possibly TRBD1 (5 bases). Trimming shortened V by 2 bases and J by 2 bases, and 7 bases separated the two germline ends. Germline CDR1 is MDHEN and CDR2 is SYDVKM. The CDR3 is made up of 14 amino acids. The CDR3 nucleotides are TGTGCCAGCAGTTTAGGGGGGACTGGAAACACCATATATTTT. Encoded protein: CASSLGGTGNTIYF.

This clone appeared once. This sequence joins TRBV13 and TRBJ2-7; 7 nucleotides agree with TRBD2. Per germline, CDR1 PRHDT and CDR2 FYEKMQ (reference sequence). V shed 3 bases and J 3 bases; nucleotides not matched to a gene: 5. The CDR3 is 14 amino acids. CDR3: CASSFTAGDYEQYF. In DNA form, the CDR3 reads TGTGCCAGCAGCTTTACCGCGGGGGACTACGAGCAGTACTTC.